These 21 T cell receptor beta chains came from one sample sequenced in a study of control samples from healthy donors and cancer patients. The assay was immunoSEQ multiplex PCR, and TCRdb's table has in-frame clones only and misses some. This table holds 160,000 or so clones, around 90% found once. Sequencing was performed on blood. These TCRs come from a young woman in good health.

This chain links TRBV4-3 with TRBJ1-4; D gene ambiguous. V lost 3 bases to trimming and J lost 0 bases, with 14 bases between them. CDR1 is LGHNA, CDR2 YSLEER, per germline. This CDR3 region has 17 residues. CDR3 in DNA: TGCGCCAGCAGCCAGGAATACGCGCGGGCAACTAATGAAAAACTGTTTTTT. Encoded protein: CASSQEYARATNEKLFF.

Remarks on this clone: Different DNA sequences within this sample yield the same CDR3. The chain carries TRBV7-2 and TRBJ2-1; the match to TRBD2 covers 9 bases. Germline lookup yields CDR1 SGHTA and CDR2 FQGNSA. This CDR3 spans 15 amino acids. V was clipped by 3 bases and J by 1 base; unmatched bases: 1. The CDR3 DNA reads TGTGCCAGCAGCTTTAGCGGGAGTTCCTACAATGAGCAGTTCTTC. Protein: CASSFSGSSYNEQFF.

This chain uses TRBV24-1 with TRBJ2-5; 7 bases match TRBD1. The CDR3 is made up of 14 amino acids. The V segment lost 7 bases and the J segment 4 bases; nucleotides outside the gene matches: 8. Germline CDR1 reads KGHDR; CDR2 reads SFDVKD. The CDR3 DNA sequence: TGTGCCACCAGAGGGACAGAAGGGCGAGAGACCCAGTACTTC. Protein product: CATRGTEGRETQYF.

The V gene is TRBV20-1, the J gene TRBJ1-1; D not certain. V lost 3 bases, J lost 0 bases, and 11 bases lay in between. This CDR3 spans 14 amino acids. Germline assignment: CDR1 DFQATT and CDR2 SNEGSKA (reference sequence). CDR3 sequence reads: CSASRRTLNTEAFF. The CDR3, as DNA: TGCAGTGCTAGTCGACGTACCTTGAACACTGAAGCTTTCTTT.

The V and J genes are TRBV5-8 and TRBJ1-1; no clear D. Germline CDR1 reads SGHTS; CDR2 reads YDEGEE. The CDR3 consists of 12 residues. Trimming took 6 bases from V and 10 from J, leaving 16 bases between them. CDR3 nucleotide sequence: TGTGCCAGCACCCCAAGAGGACGGAGAGCTTTCTTT. This codes for CASTPRGRRAFF.

The chain is built from TRBV4-1 and TRBJ2-7; tentatively, D is TRBD1 (6 bases). Trimming cost V 4 bases and J 5 bases, with 18 bases left between them. This CDR3 is 15 amino acids long. The germline CDR1 and CDR2 sequences are MGHRA and YSYEKL. The CDR3 coding sequence is TGCGCCAGCAGCCCTTACAGGGTCATGTCGGACGAGCAGTACTTC. Its translation: CASSPYRVMSDEQYF.

The rearrangement uses TRBV24-1 and TRBJ2-1; D gene ambiguous. Germline loops: CDR1 KGHDR, CDR2 SFDVKD. This CDR3 is 13 amino acids long. V lost 4 bases and J lost 10, with 13 bases in between. The CDR3 nucleotides read TGTGCCACCAGTGAGGTGTTTAGTGACGAGCAGTTCTTC. Encoded protein: CATSEVFSDEQFF.

The rearrangement links TRBV5-1 to TRBJ2-2, with 8 bases aligning to TRBD1. V was pared by 6 bases and J by 4 bases, with 14 bases of the junction left unmatched. This CDR3 has 17 amino acids. The germline CDR1 and CDR2 sequences are SGHRS and YFSETQ. CDR3 in amino acids: CASNPTGARVATGELFF. CDR3 sequence (DNA): TGCGCCAGCAACCCGACAGGGGCTCGCGTTGCCACCGGGGAGCTGTTTTTT.

As regards this clone: Other nucleotide sequences in the sample specify the same CDR3. The chain uses TRBV5-1 and TRBJ2-3, with TRBD2 matching 10 bases. The CDR3 is 15 amino acids. V was clipped by 0 bases and J by 4 bases; unmatched bases: 2. Germline V gene data show CDR1 as SGHRS and CDR2 as YFSETQ. CDR3 residues: CASSLGLAGADTQYF. In DNA, the CDR3 is TGCGCCAGCAGCTTGGGGCTAGCGGGAGCAGATACGCAGTATTTT.

V and J are TRBV27 and TRBJ2-3; D is possibly TRBD2 (5 bases). Trimming left V 5 bases short and J 4 bases short, with 19 bases between. The germline V gene has CDR1 MNHEY and CDR2 SMNVEV (reference sequence). This CDR3 is built from 16 residues. The CDR3 reads CASSELEVGRADTQYF. DNA for the CDR3: TGTGCCAGCAGTGAACTGGAGGTAGGAAGGGCAGATACGCAGTATTTT.

The chain joins TRBV12-3 or TRBV12-4 to TRBJ2-7, with a tentative D call TRBD2 (5 bases). Trimming stripped 3 bases from V and 3 bases from J, with 6 bases between. There are 12 residues in the CDR3. The CDR3 coding sequence is TGTGCCAGCAGTTTCGGACTCTACGAGCAGTACTTC. Translating it yields CASSFGLYEQYF.

This clone was counted a few times. The chain has TRBV5-8 and TRBJ2-2; D could derive from TRBD1 or TRBD2 (5 bases each). CDR3 size: 14 residues. V was trimmed by 4 bases and J by 6 bases, leaving 13 bases between them. In germline, CDR1 is SGHTS, CDR2 YDEGEE. The CDR3 is CASSPRWDPGELFF. The DNA for the CDR3 is TGTGCCAGCAGCCCCCGCTGGGACCCCGGGGAGCTGTTTTTT. The full variable domain, its missing parts supplied by reference TRBV5-8 and TRBJ2-2, is EAGVTQSPTHLIKTRGQQATLRCSPISGHTSVYWYQQALGLGLQFLLWYDEGEERNRGNFPPRFSGRQFPNYSSELNVNALELEDSALYLCASSPRWDPGELFFGEGSRLTVL.

The chain recombines TRBV4-2 with TRBJ2-5, with a tentative D call TRBD1 (6 bases). V lost 4 bases and J lost 5, with 20 bases in between. Germline V gene data show CDR1 as LGHNA and CDR2 as YNFKEQ. CDR3 length equals 16 residues. CDR3 DNA: TGTGCCAGCAGCCGATTTGGAAACAGGGATAGTGAGACCCAGTACTTC. Residues: CASSRFGNRDSETQYF.

The chain is built from TRBV7-3 and TRBJ2-1; 7 bases map to TRBD1. The V gene end was trimmed by 5 bases and the J gene end by 9 bases; junction bases not matched to a gene: 4. The length of the CDR3 is 12 residues. Germline V gene sequence: CDR1 SGHTA, CDR2 FQGTGA. The CDR3 nucleotides are TGTGCCAGCAGCCGACAGGGCGGTGAGCAGTTCTTC. It encodes CASSRQGGEQFF.

The genes are TRBV6-4 and TRBJ2-1, with TRBD2 identical over 10 bases. Germline V gene lookup returns CDR1 MRHNA and CDR2 SNTAGT. CDR3 length: 14 residues. V was clipped by 3 bases and J by 8 bases; unmatched bases: 4. CDR3 region: CASSDLAGVHEQFF. The CDR3 DNA follows: TGTGCCAGCAGTGATCTAGCGGGAGTCCATGAGCAGTTCTTC.

The rearrangement links TRBV19 to TRBJ2-3, with D possibly called TRBD1 or TRBD2 (6 bases each). The CDR3 has 14 amino acids. The V and J ends lost 4 bases and 3 bases respectively, with 11 bases between them. Per the germline V gene, CDR1 is LNHDA and CDR2 is SQIVND (reference sequence). This CDR3 is CASSTSGATDTQYF. DNA for the CDR3: TGTGCCAGTAGTACCTCGGGGGCGACAGATACGCAGTATTTT.

In its sample, this clone was seen a few times. The chain combines TRBV7-9 with TRBJ2-1, with D perhaps matching TRBD2 (6 bases). CDR3 length: 18 amino acids. Trimming removed 5 bases from V and 4 bases from J, with 24 bases in between. Germline CDR1 SEHNR, CDR2 FQNEAQ (reference sequence). CDR3 in amino acids: CASSPGKSGGVGYNEQFF. The CDR3 DNA is TGTGCCAGCAGCCCAGGCAAATCCGGGGGTGTAGGGTACAATGAGCAGTTCTTC. Filled out from reference TRBV7-9 and TRBJ2-1, the complete variable domain reads DTGVSQNPRHKITKRGQNVTFRCDPISEHNRLYWYRQTLGQGPEFLTYFQNEAQLEKSRLLSDRFSAERPKGSFSTLEIQRTEQGDSAMYLCASSPGKSGGVGYNEQFFGPGTRLTVL.

J is TRBJ1-3 and V is TRBV11-2; no reliable D call. Germline assignment: CDR1 SGHAT and CDR2 FQNNGV. V was cut by 0 bases and J by 2 bases, with 2 bases left in between. This CDR3 is built from 13 residues. Here the CDR3 reads CASSLETGNTIYF. The CDR3 DNA is TGTGCCAGCAGCTTAGAAACTGGAAACACCATATATTTT. Using reference TRBV11-2 and TRBJ1-3 for the parts outside the CDR3, the full variable domain is EAGVAQSPRYKIIEKRQSVAFWCNPISGHATLYWYQQILGQGPKLLIQFQNNGVVDDSQLPKDRFSAERLKGVDSTLKIQPAKLEDSAVYLCASSLETGNTIYFGEGSWLTVV.

This chain links TRBV4-1 with TRBJ1-6; D is uncertain. The germline gives CDR1 MGHRA, CDR2 YSYEKL. Trimming cost V 0 bases and J 0 bases, with 12 bases left between them. The CDR3 length is 18 residues. CDR3 sequence: CASSQDRAGSSYNSPLHF. The DNA for the CDR3 is TGCGCCAGCAGCCAAGATAGGGCAGGAAGCTCCTATAATTCACCCCTCCACTTT.

This rearrangement joins TRBV4-1 to TRBJ2-7; 7 positions match TRBD2. The germline gives CDR1 MGHRA, CDR2 YSYEKL. The CDR3 consists of 13 residues. V dropped 4 bases and J dropped 6; count of bases not matched to a gene: 6. The CDR3 is CASSLNGRSEQYF. CDR3 DNA: TGCGCCAGCAGCCTGAACGGGAGGTCCGAGCAGTACTTC.

The rearrangement joins TRBV6-5 to TRBJ2-1; D is possibly TRBD2 (5 bases). The V end was cut by 2 bases, the J end by 5 bases, with 13 bases between. The V gene's germline CDR1 is MNHEY and CDR2 SVGAGI. The CDR3 spans 15 residues. The CDR3 here is CASSYGGTANNEQFF. The DNA of the CDR3 is TGTGCCAGCAGTTACGGAGGAACAGCCAACAATGAGCAGTTCTTC.